One and the same sample provided the 20 T cell receptor delta chains below, sequenced in a study of gamma delta lymphoproliferative disorders and STAT genes. TCRdb applied CATT to the multiplex PCR reads for clone calling. The profile shows about 720 delta-chain clones, 2.8% of them singletons. PBMCs from patients and controls supplied the genomic DNA for sequencing. The specimen was blood. Source of these receptors: a human donor with gamma-delta T-cell large granular lymphocyte leukemia.

In this sample, this clone turned up a few times. The translation of this DNA and the TCRdb protein of a much larger clone differ at residue 11, probably owing to a read error; the protein shown here is translated from the DNA. V is TRDV2 and J is TRDJ3, with a weak D call TRDD3 (6 bases). Looked up from germline, CDR1 is GEAIGNYY and CDR2 is EKD. V gave up 0 bases and J gave up 0 bases, with 17 bases separating them. CDR3 size: 20 residues. CDR3 DNA sequence: TGTGCCTGTGACACCTCCGGGGGACACCCTCGCTCCTGGGACACCCGACAGATGTTTTTC. Amino acid sequence: CACDTSGGHPRSWDTRQMFF.

On this clone itself: The likely explanation is a read error, given a far larger clone one base away. Other DNA sequences within the sample encode an identical CDR3. The rearrangement links TRDV2 to TRDJ3, with D possibly being TRDD3 (6 bases). Germline-derived CDR1 and CDR2 are GEAIGNYY and EKD. V lost 0 bases to trimming and J lost 0 bases, with 17 bases between them. This CDR3 has 20 amino acids. In DNA form, the CDR3 reads TGTGCCTGTGACACCTCAGGGGGACACCCTCTCTCCTGGGACACCCGACAGATGTTTTTC. Amino acids: CACDTSGGHPLSWDTRQMFF.

Of note for this clone: TCRdb shows a much larger clone's protein in place of this DNA's translation, and the two differ at residue 7, likely through a read error; the protein shown is translated from the DNA. The DNA for the CDR3 is TGTGCCTGTGACACCGTAGCGCTGGGGGAAAACGGGGCCGATAAACTCATCTTT. Translation: CACDTVALGENGADKLIF. The genes are TRDV2 and TRDJ1, with 8 positions matching TRDD3. Germline CDR1 and CDR2: GEAIGNYY and EKD. This CDR3 contains 18 residues. The V gene end was trimmed by 0 bases and the J gene end by 3 bases; junction bases not matched to a gene: 14.

This clone was observed a handful of times. TCRdb's protein for this DNA is that of a much larger clone and differs from the translation at residues 10 and 18, likely a read error; the protein shown is the DNA translation. The chain uses TRDV2 and TRDJ3; possible D gene TRDD3, 6 bases. This CDR3 has 20 amino acids. Per germline, CDR1 GEAIGNYY and CDR2 EKD. As DNA, the CDR3 is TGTGCCTGTGACACCTCCGGGGGACACTCTCTCTCCTGGGACACCCGACAGGTGTTTTTC. Translating gives CACDTSGGHSLSWDTRQVFF.

This clone has only a few counts. TCRdb's listed protein matches a much larger clone and diverges from this DNA's translation at residue 8, likely through a read error; the protein shown comes from the DNA. The identical CDR3 is also encoded by other nucleotide sequences in the sample. The chain couples TRDV2 to TRDJ3; unclear D gene. The CDR3 runs 20 residues. V was cut by 4 bases and J by 0 bases, with 21 bases left in between. From germline, CDR1 is GEAIGNYY and CDR2 EKD. The CDR3 protein is CACDTSGRHPLSWDTRQMFF. The CDR3 DNA follows: TGTGCCTGTGATACCTCCGGGCGACACCCTCTCTCCTGGGACACCCGACAGATGTTTTTC.

A word on this clone: TCRdb's protein for this DNA is that of a much larger clone and differs from the translation at residue 15, likely a read error; the protein shown is the DNA translation. The chain links TRDV2 to TRDJ3, with a tentative D call TRDD3 (6 bases). In germline, CDR1 is GEAIGNYY, CDR2 EKD. The CDR3 extends over 20 amino acids. CDR3 loop: CACDTSGGHPLSWDSRQMFF. CDR3 in DNA: TGTGCCTGTGACACCTCCGGGGGACACCCTCTCTCCTGGGACTCCCGACAGATGTTTTTC.

Comments on this clone: This is likely an artifact of a read error, given a far larger clone one base away. Other nucleotide sequences in the sample specify the same CDR3. V gene TRDV2 combines with J gene TRDJ1, with 8 bases identical to TRDD3. CDR1 is GEAIGNYY, CDR2 EKD, per germline. The CDR3 spans 21 residues. Trimming took 3 bases from V and 0 from J; bases not matched to a gene: 23. CDR3: CACDSILGALRRSPNTDKLIF. The CDR3 DNA is TGTGCCTGTGACTCAATACTGGGGGCCCTCCGGCGGTCCCCGAACACCGATAAACTCATCTTT.

As concerns this clone: In the same sample, other DNA sequences code for this CDR3. The assigned J gene is TRDJ1, but the V gene is uncalled; TRDD3 reflects the table's D call only, with no check against the DNA. The CDR3 covers 19 residues. This CDR3 reads CACDTLLGDTRSNTDKLIF. DNA for the CDR3: TGTGCCTGTGACACCTTACTGGGGGATACGCGTAGTAACACCGATAAACTCATTTTT.

Sample share makes this clone medium-sized (0.01 to 0.1%). With only one base between it and a far larger clone, this is likely a read error. Additional DNA sequences in this sample encode the identical CDR3. V and J are TRDV2 and TRDJ1; TRDD3 matches at 8 bases. The CDR3 is made up of 21 amino acids. CDR1 and CDR2 from the germline V gene are GEAIGNYY and EKD. Trimming at V came to 3 bases and at J to 2 bases, leaving 25 bases not matched to a gene. Here the CDR3 reads CACDSILGALRRSPNTDKLIF. The DNA for the CDR3 is TGTGCCTGTGACTCAATACTGGGGGCCCTCCGGCGATCCCCGAATACCGATAAACTCATCTTT.

This clone was picked up many times. This likely came from a read error, as a far larger clone is one base away. At the DNA level, this CDR3 is encoded by other sequences in the same sample as well. CDR3 sequence: CACDTVGLGENGADKLIF. The CDR3 coding sequence is TGTGCCTGTGACACCGTAGGGCTGGGGGAAAACGGGGCCGATAAACTCATTTTT. The V gene is TRDV2, the J gene TRDJ1, with 8 nucleotides matching TRDD3. Germline CDR1 and CDR2: GEAIGNYY and EKD. CDR3 length equals 18 residues.

The sample holds many counts of this clone. Translating this DNA gives a protein that differs at residue 4 from the TCRdb one, which belongs to a much larger clone; a read error is likely, and the protein shown is this translation. V gene TRDV2 combines with J gene TRDJ1, with 8 positions matching TRDD3. The CDR3 runs 21 residues. Germline V gives CDR1 GEAIGNYY, CDR2 EKD. Unmatched junction bases numbered 26, after V lost 6 bases and J lost 0 bases. CDR3 loop: CACNSILGALRRSPNTDKLIF. The CDR3 DNA sequence: TGTGCCTGTAACTCAATACTGGGGGCCCTCCGGCGATCCCCGAACACCGATAAACTCATCTTT.

Within the sample, this clone is medium-sized. The protein held in TCRdb is that of a much larger clone and does not match this DNA's translation at residue 8, likely because of a read error; the protein shown is translated from the DNA. V is TRDV2 and J is TRDJ3; D possibly corresponds to TRDD3 (5 bases). Per the germline V gene, CDR1 is GEAIGNYY and CDR2 is EKD. The CDR3 contains 20 residues. Trimming pared 0 bases from V and 0 bases from J, leaving 17 bases between. CDR3 loop: CACDTSGEHPLSWDTRQMFF. CDR3 in DNA: TGTGCCTGTGACACCTCCGGGGAACACCCTCTCTCCTGGGACACCCGACAGATGTTTTTC.

By frequency in the sample, this clone is medium-sized. A far larger clone is just one base off, so this is likely a read error. Other DNA sequences within the sample encode an identical CDR3. This chain links TRDV2 with TRDJ1; the match to TRDD3 covers 8 bases. Germline-derived CDR1 and CDR2 are GEAIGNYY and EKD. The CDR3 covers 21 residues. Written as DNA, the CDR3 is TGTGCCTGTGACTCAATACTGGGGGCCCTCCGGCGATCCCCGAACACTGATAAACTCATCTTT. Its translation is CACDSILGALRRSPNTDKLIF.

Sample share makes this clone medium-sized. A read error likely explains this, since a far larger clone differs by one base. This sample includes further DNA sequences coding for the same CDR3. The chain recombines TRDV2 with TRDJ1; 8 bases line up with TRDD3. CDR1 GEAIGNYY and CDR2 EKD come from the germline V gene. The CDR3 is 18 residues long. This chain's CDR3 is CACDTVGLGENGADKLIF. The DNA for the CDR3 is TGTGCCTGTGACACCGTAGGGCTGGGGGAAAACGGGGCCGATAAGCTCATCTTT.

About this clone: For this DNA, TCRdb reports the protein of a much larger clone, which diverges at residue 8, most likely from a read error; the protein presented here is translated directly from the DNA. The chain carries TRDV2 and TRDJ1, with unresolved D. Germline V lookup: CDR1 GEAIGNYY, CDR2 EKD. CDR3 length equals 17 residues. Trimming removed 1 base at V and 0 bases at J, with 17 bases between. The CDR3 nucleotides are TGTGCCTGTGACACTCTTACTGAGGGACTGAACACCGATAAACTCATCTTT. Protein sequence: CACDTLTEGLNTDKLIF.

Note on this clone: TCRdb assigns this DNA the protein of a much larger clone, which departs from its translation at residue 5; this likely reflects a read error, and the protein shown comes from translating the DNA. In DNA form, the CDR3 reads TGTGCCTGTGACACAATACTGGGGGCCCTCCGGCGATCCCCGAACACCGATAAACTCATCTTT. This translates into CACDTILGALRRSPNTDKLIF. The chain joins TRDV2 to TRDJ1; 8 bases agree with TRDD3. From germline, CDR1 is GEAIGNYY and CDR2 EKD. The CDR3 loop spans 21 amino acids. After removal of 1 base from V and 0 bases from J, the junction contained 21 bases not matched to a gene.

This clone rates as medium-sized. The protein TCRdb gives is from a much larger clone and does not agree with this DNA's translation at residue 13, likely a read error; the protein shown here comes from the DNA. V and J are TRDV2 and TRDJ1, with 8 positions matching TRDD3. The CDR3 consists of 18 residues. V dropped 0 bases and J dropped 4; count of bases not matched to a gene: 15. In germline, CDR1 is GEAIGNYY, CDR2 EKD. CDR3 nucleotide sequence: TGTGCCTGTGACACCGTAGGGCTGGGGGAAAACGGGGTCGATAAACTCATCTTT. Translated: CACDTVGLGENGVDKLIF.

This clone appeared a few times. The protein that TCRdb holds for this DNA derives from a much larger clone and differs from the translated DNA at residue 13, which likely indicates a read error; the protein shown here is translated from the DNA. Other DNA sequences from this sample encode an identical CDR3 as well. This rearrangement joins TRDV2 to TRDJ3; 8 bases line up with TRDD3. The germline gives CDR1 GEAIGNYY, CDR2 EKD. CDR3 size: 20 residues. The CDR3 sequence is CACDTSGGHPLSRDTRQMFF. CDR3 DNA sequence: TGTGCCTGTGACACCTCTGGGGGACACCCTCTCTCCAGGGACACCCGACAGATGTTTTTC.

This clone was found a few times. This likely reflects a read error, since a far larger clone is one base away. The genes are TRDV2 and TRDJ3, with 9 bases that match TRDD3. The CDR3 has 20 amino acids. Germline V gene lookup returns CDR1 GEAIGNYY and CDR2 EKD. CDR3 coding DNA: TGTGCCTGTGACTCAGTACTGGGGGAGAAAAGCTCCTGGGACACCCAACAGATGTTTTTC. Amino acid sequence: CACDSVLGEKSSWDTQQMFF.

This clone is medium-sized by share. The TCRdb protein comes from a much larger clone and disagrees with this DNA's translation at residue 12, likely due to a read error; the protein given here is derived from the DNA. The chain links TRDV2 to TRDJ1, with TRDD3 matching 8 bases. J was trimmed by 3 bases and V by 0 bases; bases with no gene match: 14. From germline, CDR1 is GEAIGNYY and CDR2 EKD. The CDR3 is made up of 18 amino acids. CDR3 sequence reads: CACDTVGLGENEADKLIF. The CDR3, as DNA: TGTGCCTGTGACACCGTAGGGCTGGGGGAAAACGAGGCCGATAAACTCATCTTT.